The rows below give T cell receptor beta chains drawn from one sample of a study of T cell repertoires in cytomegalovirus infection. One entry per CDR3 protein results from TCRdb running MiXCR on the reads. The sample lists about 220,000 distinct CDR3 sequences; approximately 40% were seen once. No antigens are known for them. The material sequenced was CD8+ T cells from cultured PBMCs, taken from culture after CMV antigen stimulation. All receptors come from a human donor in good health (CMV status not recorded). Some clones in this sample may be carry-over from other donors' samples. Each CDR3 is given with its conserved first and last residue. D genes are given only for firm matches.

len: 13; v_gene: TRBV29-1; j_gene: TRBJ1-5; d_gene: NA; CDR3aa: CSVEGPEVPGQHF
len: 15; v_gene: TRBV20-1; j_gene: TRBJ2-7; d_gene: TRBD2; CDR3aa: CSAGVMGEGSNEQYF
len: 15; v_gene: TRBV4-1; j_gene: TRBJ2-3; d_gene: NA; CDR3aa: CASSQAGGSTDTQYF
len: 13; v_gene: TRBV20-1; j_gene: TRBJ2-7; d_gene: TRBD2; CDR3aa: CSASGGEGYEQYF
len: 17; v_gene: TRBV15; j_gene: TRBJ1-1; d_gene: TRBD1; CDR3aa: CATSSDDRGRMNTEAFF
len: 13; v_gene: TRBV20-1; j_gene: TRBJ2-7; d_gene: TRBD2; CDR3aa: CSASASGSYEQYF
len: 16; v_gene: TRBV24-1; j_gene: TRBJ2-2; d_gene: NA; CDR3aa: CATSDFGEVNTGELFF
len: 14; v_gene: TRBV20-1; j_gene: TRBJ1-1; d_gene: NA; CDR3aa: CSATPGRRNTEAFF
len: 15; v_gene: TRBV7-3; j_gene: TRBJ1-2; d_gene: NA; CDR3aa: CASSSSGGGNGPFRF
len: 15; v_gene: TRBV5-4; j_gene: TRBJ2-1; d_gene: TRBD2; CDR3aa: CASSLLGGREVEQFF
len: 16; v_gene: TRBV27; j_gene: TRBJ2-1; d_gene: NA; CDR3aa: CASTPRRGGVRNEQFF
len: 16; v_gene: TRBV18; j_gene: TRBJ2-7; d_gene: NA; CDR3aa: CASSPGGADVENEQYF
len: 16; v_gene: TRBV11-2; j_gene: TRBJ1-5; d_gene: NA; CDR3aa: CASSPRGGNSNQPQHF
len: 15; v_gene: TRBV6-5; j_gene: TRBJ2-1; d_gene: TRBD2; CDR3aa: CASSYFAGGLNEQFF
len: 15; v_gene: TRBV20-1; j_gene: TRBJ2-7; d_gene: TRBD2; CDR3aa: CSAREIAGGNYEQYF
len: 15; v_gene: TRBV11-2; j_gene: TRBJ2-5; d_gene: TRBD2; CDR3aa: CASSLVGGLEETQYF
len: 15; v_gene: TRBV7-9; j_gene: TRBJ1-2; d_gene: NA; CDR3aa: CASSSSLTPLYGYTF
len: 13; v_gene: TRBV11-3; j_gene: TRBJ2-5; d_gene: NA; CDR3aa: CASSFGQQETQYF
len: 15; v_gene: TRBV5-4; j_gene: TRBJ2-1; d_gene: TRBD2; CDR3aa: CASSYKRETYNEQFF
len: 15; v_gene: TRBV7-4; j_gene: TRBJ2-2; d_gene: TRBD1; CDR3aa: CASTIGTGDTGELFF
len: 13; v_gene: TRBV11-2; j_gene: TRBJ1-1; d_gene: TRBD1; CDR3aa: CASSFWGTGLTFF
len: 15; v_gene: TRBV9; j_gene: TRBJ2-3; d_gene: TRBD1; CDR3aa: CASSPRDRATDTQYF
len: 15; v_gene: TRBV6-4; j_gene: TRBJ2-1; d_gene: NA; CDR3aa: CASSTTAGGRDEQFF
len: 13; v_gene: TRBV12-5; j_gene: TRBJ1-1; d_gene: NA; CDR3aa: CASGYLMDGEAFF